This paragraph covers one TCR beta chain sequence. Its antigen remains unidentified. RNA was extracted with the RNeasy kit, and a quantity of about 0.45 to 1 ug was reverse transcribed using random hexamers. A single record per CDR3 protein comes from TCRdb applying MiXCR to the immunoSEQ multiplex PCR reads. The sample includes about 71,000 distinct CDR3 sequences, 93% of them seen just once. The sample originates from a study of CD8 T cells in Susac syndrome. Fulfillment of recently defined diagnostic criteria for definite or probable disease was shown by the patients with Susac syndrome. Through negative isolation, CD4+ and CD8+ T cells were obtained, while TEMRA cells were enriched using FACS. Study observations and caveats: The Susac syndrome CD4+ T cell repertoires displayed no clonal expansion.

Germline V gives CDR1 SQVTM, CDR2 ANQGSEA. The germline V and J ends were trimmed by 3 bases and 8 bases, with 7 bases remaining between them. This CDR3 has 10 amino acids. The TCR comes from a human donor with Susac syndrome. Sequencing was done on a sample of CD4+ T cells from PBMCs. This chain connects TRBV29-1 to TRBJ1-1, with D possibly being TRBD1 (6 bases). CDR3 loop: CSVDGQEAFF. CDR3 bases: TGCAGCGTTGATGGACAGGAAGCTTTCTTT. The complete variable domain, with remaining parts taken from reference TRBV29-1 and TRBJ1-1, reads SAVISQKPSRDICQRGTSLTIQCQVDSQVTMMFWYRQQPGQSLTLIATANQGSEATYESGFVIDKFPISRPNLTFSTLTVSNMSPEDSSIYLCSVDGQEAFFGQGTRLTVV.